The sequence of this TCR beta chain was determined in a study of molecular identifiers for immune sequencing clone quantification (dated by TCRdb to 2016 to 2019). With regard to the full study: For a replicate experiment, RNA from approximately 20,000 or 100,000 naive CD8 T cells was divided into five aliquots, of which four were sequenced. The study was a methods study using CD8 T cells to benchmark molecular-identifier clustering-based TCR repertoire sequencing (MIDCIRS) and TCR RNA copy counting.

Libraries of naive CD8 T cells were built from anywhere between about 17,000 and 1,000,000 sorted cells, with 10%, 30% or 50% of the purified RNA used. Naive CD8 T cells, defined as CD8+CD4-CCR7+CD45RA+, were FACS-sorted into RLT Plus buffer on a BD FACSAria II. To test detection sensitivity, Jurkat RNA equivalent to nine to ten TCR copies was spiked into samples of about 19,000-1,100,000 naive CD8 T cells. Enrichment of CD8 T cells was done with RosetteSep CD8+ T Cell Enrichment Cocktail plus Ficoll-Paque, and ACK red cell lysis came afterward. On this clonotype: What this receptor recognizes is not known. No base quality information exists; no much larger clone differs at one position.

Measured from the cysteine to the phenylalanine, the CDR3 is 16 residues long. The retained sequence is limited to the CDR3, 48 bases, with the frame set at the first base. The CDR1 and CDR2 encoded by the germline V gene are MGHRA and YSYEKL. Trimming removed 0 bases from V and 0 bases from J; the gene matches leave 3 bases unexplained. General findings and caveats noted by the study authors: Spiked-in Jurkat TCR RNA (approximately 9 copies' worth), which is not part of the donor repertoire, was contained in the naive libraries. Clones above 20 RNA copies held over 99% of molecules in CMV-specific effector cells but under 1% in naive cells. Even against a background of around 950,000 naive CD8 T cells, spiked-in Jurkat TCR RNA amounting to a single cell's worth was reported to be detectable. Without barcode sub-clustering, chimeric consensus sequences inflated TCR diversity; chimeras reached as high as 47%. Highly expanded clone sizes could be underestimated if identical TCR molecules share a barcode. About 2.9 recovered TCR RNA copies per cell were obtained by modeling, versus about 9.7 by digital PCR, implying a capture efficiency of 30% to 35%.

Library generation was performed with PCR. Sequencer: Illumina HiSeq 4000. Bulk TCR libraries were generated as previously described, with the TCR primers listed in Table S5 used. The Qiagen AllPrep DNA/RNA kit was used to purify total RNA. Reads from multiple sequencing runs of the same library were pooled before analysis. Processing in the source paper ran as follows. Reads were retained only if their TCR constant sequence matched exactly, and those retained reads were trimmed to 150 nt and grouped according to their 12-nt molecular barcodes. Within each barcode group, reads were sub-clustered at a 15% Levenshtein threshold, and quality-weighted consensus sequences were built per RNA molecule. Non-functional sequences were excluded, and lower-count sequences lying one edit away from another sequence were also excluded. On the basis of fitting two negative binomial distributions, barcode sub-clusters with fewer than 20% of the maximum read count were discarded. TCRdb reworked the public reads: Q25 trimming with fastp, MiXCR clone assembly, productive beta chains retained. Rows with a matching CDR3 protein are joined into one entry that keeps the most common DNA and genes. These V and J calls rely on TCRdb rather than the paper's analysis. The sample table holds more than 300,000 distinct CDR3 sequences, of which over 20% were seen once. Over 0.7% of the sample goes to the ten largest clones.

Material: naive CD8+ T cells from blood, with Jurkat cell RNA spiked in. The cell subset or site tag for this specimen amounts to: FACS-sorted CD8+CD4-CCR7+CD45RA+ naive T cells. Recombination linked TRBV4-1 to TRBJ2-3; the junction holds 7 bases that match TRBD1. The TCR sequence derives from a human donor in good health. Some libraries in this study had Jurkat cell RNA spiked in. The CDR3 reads CASSQDRGFSTDTQYF. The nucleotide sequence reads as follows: TGCGCCAGCAGCCAAGACAGGGGGTTTAGCACAGATACGCAGTATTTT.